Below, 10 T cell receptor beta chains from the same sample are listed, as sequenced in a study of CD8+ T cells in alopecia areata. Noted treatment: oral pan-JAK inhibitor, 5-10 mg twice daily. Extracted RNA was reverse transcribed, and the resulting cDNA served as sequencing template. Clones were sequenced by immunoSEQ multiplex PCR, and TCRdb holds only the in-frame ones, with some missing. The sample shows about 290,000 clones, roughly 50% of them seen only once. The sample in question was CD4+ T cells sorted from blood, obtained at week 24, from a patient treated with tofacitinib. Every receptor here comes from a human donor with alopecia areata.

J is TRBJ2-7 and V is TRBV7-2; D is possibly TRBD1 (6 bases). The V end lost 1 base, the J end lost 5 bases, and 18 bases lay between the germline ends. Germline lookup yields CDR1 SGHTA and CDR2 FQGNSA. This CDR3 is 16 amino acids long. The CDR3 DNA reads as TGTGCCAGCAGCTTAGGAGCCCAGGGGTACGTGGACGAGCAGTACTTC. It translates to CASSLGAQGYVDEQYF.

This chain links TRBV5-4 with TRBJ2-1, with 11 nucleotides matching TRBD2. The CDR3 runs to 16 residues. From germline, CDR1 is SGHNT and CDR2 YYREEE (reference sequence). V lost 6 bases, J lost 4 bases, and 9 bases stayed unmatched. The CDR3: CASTWGSGGAYNEQFF. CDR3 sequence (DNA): TGTGCCAGCACCTGGGGTAGCGGGGGGGCTTACAATGAGCAGTTCTTC.

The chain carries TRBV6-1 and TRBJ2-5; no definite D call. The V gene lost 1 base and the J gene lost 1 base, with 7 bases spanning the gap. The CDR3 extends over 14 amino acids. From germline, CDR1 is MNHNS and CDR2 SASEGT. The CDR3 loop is CASSEVVTQETQYF. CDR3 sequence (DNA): TGTGCCAGCAGTGAAGTGGTCACCCAAGAGACCCAGTACTTC.

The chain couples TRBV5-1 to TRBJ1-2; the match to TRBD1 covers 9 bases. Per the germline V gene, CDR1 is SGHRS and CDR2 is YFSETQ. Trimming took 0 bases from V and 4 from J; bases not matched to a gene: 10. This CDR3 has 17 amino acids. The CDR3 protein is CASSLAYTGTGTYGYTF. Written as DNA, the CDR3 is TGCGCCAGCAGCTTGGCCTACACCGGGACAGGGACCTATGGCTACACCTTC.

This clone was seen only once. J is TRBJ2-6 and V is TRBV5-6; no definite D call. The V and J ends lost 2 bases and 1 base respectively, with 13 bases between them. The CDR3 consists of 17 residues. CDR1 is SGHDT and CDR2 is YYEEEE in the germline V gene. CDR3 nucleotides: TGTGCCAGCAGCTTCGAGGTTATCGGATCTGGGGCCAACGTCCTGACTTTC. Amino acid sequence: CASSFEVIGSGANVLTF. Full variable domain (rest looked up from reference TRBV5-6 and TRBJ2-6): DAGVTQSPTHLIKTRGQQVTLRCSPKSGHDTVSWYQQALGQGPQFIFQYYEEEERQRGNFPDRFSGHQFPNYSSELNVNALLLGDSALYLCASSFEVIGSGANVLTFGAGSRLTVL.

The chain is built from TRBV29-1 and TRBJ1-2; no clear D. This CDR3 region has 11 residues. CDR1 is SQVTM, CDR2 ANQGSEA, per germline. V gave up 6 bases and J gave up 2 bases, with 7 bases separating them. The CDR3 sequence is CSVGDNYGYTF. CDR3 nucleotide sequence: TGCAGCGTGGGCGACAACTATGGCTACACCTTC.

CDR3 coding DNA: TGTGCCACCAGCAGGGATTACAATGAGCAGTTCTTC. Amino acids: CATSRDYNEQFF. The chain has TRBV15 and TRBJ2-1; D uncertain. V was cut by 3 bases and J by 4 bases, with 4 bases left in between. The germline CDR1 and CDR2 sequences are LNHNV and YYDKDF (reference sequence). This CDR3 region has 12 residues.

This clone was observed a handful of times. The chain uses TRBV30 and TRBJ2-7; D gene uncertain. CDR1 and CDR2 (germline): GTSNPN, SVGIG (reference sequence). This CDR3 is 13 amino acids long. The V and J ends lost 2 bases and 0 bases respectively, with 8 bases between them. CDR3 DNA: TGTGCCTGGAGTCCGGGCTTCTCCTACGAGCAGTACTTC. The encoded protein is CAWSPGFSYEQYF. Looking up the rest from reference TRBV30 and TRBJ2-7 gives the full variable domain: SQTIHQWPATLVQPVGSPLSLECTVEGTSNPNLYWYRQAAGRGLQLLFYSVGIGQISSEVPQNLSASRPQDRQFILSSKKLLLSDSGFYLCAWSPGFSYEQYFGPGTRLTVT.

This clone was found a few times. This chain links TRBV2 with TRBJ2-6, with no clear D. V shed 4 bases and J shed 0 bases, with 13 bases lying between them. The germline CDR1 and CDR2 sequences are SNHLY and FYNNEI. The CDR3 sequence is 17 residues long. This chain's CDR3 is CASSGTRGYSGANVLTF. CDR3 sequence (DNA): TGTGCCAGCAGTGGAACAAGAGGCTACTCTGGGGCCAACGTCCTGACTTTC.

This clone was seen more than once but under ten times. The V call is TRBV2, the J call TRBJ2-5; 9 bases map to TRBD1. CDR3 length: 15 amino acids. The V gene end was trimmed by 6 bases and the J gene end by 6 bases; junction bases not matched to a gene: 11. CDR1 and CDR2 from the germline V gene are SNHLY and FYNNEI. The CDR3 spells CASRRDRDRAKTQYF. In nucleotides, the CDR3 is TGTGCCAGCAGACGAGACCGGGACAGGGCAAAGACCCAGTACTTC. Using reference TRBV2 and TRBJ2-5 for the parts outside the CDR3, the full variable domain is EPEVTQTPSHQVTQMGQEVILRCVPISNHLYFYWYRQILGQKVEFLVSFYNNEISEKSEIFDDQFSVERPDGSNFTLKIRSTKLEDSAMYFCASRRDRDRAKTQYFGPGTRLLVL.